What follows are 6 T cell receptor beta chains derived from one specimen sequenced in a study of shared clonotypes between healthy human individuals. Measured with immunoSEQ multiplex PCR; TCRdb has only the in-frame clones, and not every one. The data contain 450,000 to 500,000 clones, approximately 82% of them singletons. Sequenced material: PBMCs. All receptors come from a woman in her thirties or forties in good health. Some clones in this sample may be carry-over from other donors' samples.

The chain combines TRBV7-9 with TRBJ2-1; TRBD1 aligns across 8 bases. This CDR3 is built from 16 residues. Germline V gives CDR1 SEHNR, CDR2 FQNEAQ (reference sequence). V lost 5 bases, J lost 1 base, and 7 bases stayed unmatched. CDR3 loop: CASSDRTGTSYNEQFF. The CDR3 nucleotides read TGTGCCAGCAGCGACAGGACAGGGACGTCCTACAATGAGCAGTTCTTC.

V usage is TRBV27 and J usage is TRBJ1-2, with unresolved D. Per the germline V gene, CDR1 is MNHEY and CDR2 is SMNVEV (reference sequence). V lost 2 bases, J lost 1 base, and 5 bases lay in between. This CDR3 spans 13 amino acids. The CDR3 loop reads CASSLNVNYGYTF. The CDR3 DNA reads TGTGCCAGCAGTTTAAACGTTAACTATGGCTACACCTTC.

This sequence joins TRBV9 and TRBJ1-2, with D unresolved. Germline assignment: CDR1 SGDLS and CDR2 YYNGEE. The CDR3 has 14 amino acids. V lost 5 bases and J 9 bases, leaving 20 bases between the germline ends. The CDR3 DNA reads as TGTGCCAGCAGTTCTCGGTTGGTCTCTTATAGCTACACCTTC. Protein: CASSSRLVSYSYTF.

The chain links TRBV28 to TRBJ1-2; TRBD1 agrees at 11 bases. In germline, CDR1 is MDHEN, CDR2 SYDVKM. Losses at the gene ends were 3 bases for V and 7 bases for J; bases not matched to a gene: 4. The CDR3 contains 14 residues. CDR3 sequence reads: CASSLGQGVAGYTF. CDR3 nucleotides: TGTGCCAGCAGTTTGGGACAGGGGGTTGCTGGCTACACCTTC.

The chain recombines TRBV6-5 with TRBJ2-3; 12 nucleotides agree with TRBD2. This CDR3 region has 14 residues. With V trimmed by 4 bases and J by 12 bases, 8 bases remained unmatched. Germline V gives CDR1 MNHEY, CDR2 SVGAGI. This CDR3 reads CASSSGLAGWNQYF. The DNA for the CDR3 is TGTGCCAGCAGTTCTGGACTAGCGGGGTGGAATCAGTATTTT.

This clone was detected once. V is TRBV7-2 and J is TRBJ2-3; the D gene is possibly TRBD2 (6 bases). Germline-derived CDR1 and CDR2 are SGHTA and FQGNSA. The ends were cut back, 3 bases at V and 2 bases at J, with 12 bases in the middle. This CDR3 region has 15 residues. The CDR3 reads CASSFGGEYTDTQYF. The CDR3 region has the DNA TGTGCCAGCAGCTTTGGCGGGGAATACACAGATACGCAGTATTTT.